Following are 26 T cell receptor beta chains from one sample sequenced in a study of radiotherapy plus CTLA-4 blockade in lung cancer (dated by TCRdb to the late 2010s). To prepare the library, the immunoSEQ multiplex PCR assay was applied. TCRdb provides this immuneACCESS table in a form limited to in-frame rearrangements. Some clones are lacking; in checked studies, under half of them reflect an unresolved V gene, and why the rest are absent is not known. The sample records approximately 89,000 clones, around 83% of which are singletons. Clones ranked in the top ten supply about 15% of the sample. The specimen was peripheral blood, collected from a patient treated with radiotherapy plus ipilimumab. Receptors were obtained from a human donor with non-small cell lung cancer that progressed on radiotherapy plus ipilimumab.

In nucleotides, the CDR3 is TGTGCCACCAGACTCGGCGACGAATGGACTGAAGCTTTCTTT. This encodes CATRLGDEWTEAFF. The gene calls are TRBV19 and TRBJ1-1; D is unclear. The germline V and J ends were trimmed by 10 bases and 5 bases, with 20 bases remaining between them. Germline V lookup: CDR1 LNHDA, CDR2 SQIVND (reference sequence). This CDR3 is built from 14 residues.

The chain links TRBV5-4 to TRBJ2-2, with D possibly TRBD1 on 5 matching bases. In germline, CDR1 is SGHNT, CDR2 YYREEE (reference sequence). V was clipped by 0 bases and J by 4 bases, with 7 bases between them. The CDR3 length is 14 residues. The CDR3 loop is CASSLDQGTGELFF. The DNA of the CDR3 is TGTGCCAGCAGCTTGGACCAGGGCACCGGGGAGCTGTTTTTT.

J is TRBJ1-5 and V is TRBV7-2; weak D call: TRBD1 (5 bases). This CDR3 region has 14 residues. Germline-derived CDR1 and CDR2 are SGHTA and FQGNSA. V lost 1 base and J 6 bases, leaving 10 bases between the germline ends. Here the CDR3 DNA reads TGTGCCAGCAGCTTAGTCGGGGCAGGTCAGCCCCAGCATTTT. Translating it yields CASSLVGAGQPQHF.

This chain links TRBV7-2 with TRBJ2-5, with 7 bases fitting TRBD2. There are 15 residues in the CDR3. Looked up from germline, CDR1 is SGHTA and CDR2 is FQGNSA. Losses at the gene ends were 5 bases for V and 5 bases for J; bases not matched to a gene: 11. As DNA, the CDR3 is TGTGCCAGCAGCACCTTGGGGGGGAGGCGGGAGACCCAGTACTTC. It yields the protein CASSTLGGRRETQYF. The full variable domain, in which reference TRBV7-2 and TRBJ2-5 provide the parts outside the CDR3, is GAGVSQSPSNKVTEKGKDVELRCDPISGHTALYWYRQSLGQGLEFLIYFQGNSAPDKSGLPSDRFSAERTGGSVSTLTIQRTQQEDSAVYLCASSTLGGRRETQYFGPGTRLLVL.

CDR3 in DNA: TGTGCCAGCAGCCCAGGGGGGGGACAGCAGTACTTC. Translation: CASSPGGGQQYF. The V gene is TRBV9, the J gene TRBJ2-7; D tentatively reads TRBD1 or TRBD2 (7 bases each). Germline loops: CDR1 SGDLS, CDR2 YYNGEE. This CDR3 is 12 amino acids long. V gave up 4 bases and J gave up 8 bases, with 13 bases separating them.

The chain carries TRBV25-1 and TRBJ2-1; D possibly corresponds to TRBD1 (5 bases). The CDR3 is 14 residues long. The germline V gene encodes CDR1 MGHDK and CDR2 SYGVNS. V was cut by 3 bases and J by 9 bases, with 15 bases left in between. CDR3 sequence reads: CASSDPGRVSEQFF. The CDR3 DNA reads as TGTGCCAGCAGTGATCCCGGCAGGGTCAGTGAGCAGTTCTTC. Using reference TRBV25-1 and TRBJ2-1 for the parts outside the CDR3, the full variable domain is EADIYQTPRYLVIGTGKKITLECSQTMGHDKMYWYQQDPGMELHLIHYSYGVNSTEKGDLSSESTVSRIRTEHFPLTLESARPSHTSQYLCASSDPGRVSEQFFGPGTRLTVL.

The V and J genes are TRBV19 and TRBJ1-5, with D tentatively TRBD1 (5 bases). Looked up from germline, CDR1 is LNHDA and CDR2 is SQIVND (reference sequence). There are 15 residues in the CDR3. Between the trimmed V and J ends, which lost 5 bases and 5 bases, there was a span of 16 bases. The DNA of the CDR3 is TGTGCCAGTAGTCAGTCGGGGGGGGATTATCAGCCCCAGCATTTT. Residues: CASSQSGGDYQPQHF.

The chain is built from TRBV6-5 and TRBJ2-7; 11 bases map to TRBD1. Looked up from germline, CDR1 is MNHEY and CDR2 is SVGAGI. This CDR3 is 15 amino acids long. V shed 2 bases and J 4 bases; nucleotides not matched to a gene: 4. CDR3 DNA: TGTGCCAGCAGTTACCCGGACAGGGGGCAATACGAGCAGTACTTC. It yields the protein CASSYPDRGQYEQYF.

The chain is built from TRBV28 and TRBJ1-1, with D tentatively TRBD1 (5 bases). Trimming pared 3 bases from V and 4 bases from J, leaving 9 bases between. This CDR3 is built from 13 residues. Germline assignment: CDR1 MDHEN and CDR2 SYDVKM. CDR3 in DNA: TGTGCCAGCAGTTTCCAGGGAACCACTGAAGCTTTCTTT. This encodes CASSFQGTTEAFF.

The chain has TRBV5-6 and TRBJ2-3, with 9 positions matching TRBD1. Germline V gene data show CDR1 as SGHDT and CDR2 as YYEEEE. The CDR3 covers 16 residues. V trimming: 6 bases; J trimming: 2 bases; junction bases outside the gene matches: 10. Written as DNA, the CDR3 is TGTGCCAGCATCAAGGACAGGGGCCTCTACACAGATACGCAGTATTTT. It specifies CASIKDRGLYTDTQYF.

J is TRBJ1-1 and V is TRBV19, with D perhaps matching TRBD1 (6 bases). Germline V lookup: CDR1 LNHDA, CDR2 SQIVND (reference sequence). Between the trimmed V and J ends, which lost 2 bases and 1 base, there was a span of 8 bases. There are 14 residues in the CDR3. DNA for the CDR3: TGTGCCAGTAGTATACCGGGGGCGAACACTGAAGCTTTCTTT. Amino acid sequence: CASSIPGANTEAFF.

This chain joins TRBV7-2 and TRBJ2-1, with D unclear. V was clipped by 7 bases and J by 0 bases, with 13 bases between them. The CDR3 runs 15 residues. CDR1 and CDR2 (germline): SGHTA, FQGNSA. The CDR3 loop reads CASTLGTSSYNEQFF. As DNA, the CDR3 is TGTGCCAGCACTTTAGGTACCAGCTCCTACAATGAGCAGTTCTTC.

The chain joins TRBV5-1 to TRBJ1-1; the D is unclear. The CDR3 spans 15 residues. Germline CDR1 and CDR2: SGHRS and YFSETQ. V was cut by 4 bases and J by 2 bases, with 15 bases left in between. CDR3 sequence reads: CASSVAETPNTEAFF. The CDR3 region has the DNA TGCGCCAGCAGCGTCGCGGAGACGCCCAACACTGAAGCTTTCTTT.

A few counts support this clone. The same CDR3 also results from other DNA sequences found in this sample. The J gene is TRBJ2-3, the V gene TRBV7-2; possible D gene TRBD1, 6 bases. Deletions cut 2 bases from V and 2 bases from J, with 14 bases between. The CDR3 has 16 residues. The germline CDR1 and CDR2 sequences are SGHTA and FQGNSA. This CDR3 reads CASSLLPGTSTDTQYF. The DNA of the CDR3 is TGTGCCAGCAGCTTACTTCCCGGGACATCCACAGATACGCAGTATTTT.

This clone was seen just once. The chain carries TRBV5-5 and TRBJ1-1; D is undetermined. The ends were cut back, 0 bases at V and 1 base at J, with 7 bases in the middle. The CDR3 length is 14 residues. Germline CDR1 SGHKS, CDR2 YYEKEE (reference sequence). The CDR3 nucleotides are TGTGCCAGCAGCTTGGTCCCAACGAACACTGAAGCTTTCTTT. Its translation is CASSLVPTNTEAFF.

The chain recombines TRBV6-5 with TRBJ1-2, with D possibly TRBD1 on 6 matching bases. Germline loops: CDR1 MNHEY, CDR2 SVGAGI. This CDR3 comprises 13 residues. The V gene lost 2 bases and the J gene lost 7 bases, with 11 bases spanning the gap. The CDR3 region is CASSYPGGTGYTF. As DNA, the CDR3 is TGTGCCAGCAGTTACCCCGGGGGCACTGGCTACACCTTC.

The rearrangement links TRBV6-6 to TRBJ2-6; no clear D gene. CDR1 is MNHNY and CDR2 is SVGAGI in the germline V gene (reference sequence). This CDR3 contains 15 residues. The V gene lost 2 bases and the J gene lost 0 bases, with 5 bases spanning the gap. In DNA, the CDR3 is TGTGCCAGCAGTTACCTCAACTCTGGGGCCAACGTCCTGACTTTC. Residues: CASSYLNSGANVLTF.

The CDR3 protein is CASSSGAGAGQPQHF. Here the CDR3 DNA reads TGTGCCAGCAGCTCCGGGGCGGGGGCCGGGCAGCCCCAGCATTTT. This rearrangement joins TRBV9 to TRBJ1-5; a possible D gene is TRBD1 (6 bases). Germline CDR1 is SGDLS and CDR2 is YYNGEE. This CDR3 has 15 amino acids. Trimming pared 4 bases from V and 7 bases from J, leaving 18 bases between. Filled out from reference TRBV9 and TRBJ1-5, the complete variable domain reads DSGVTQTPKHLITATGQRVTLRCSPRSGDLSVYWYQQSLDQGLQFLIQYYNGEERAKGNILERFSAQQFPDLHSELNLSSLELGDSALYFCASSSGAGAGQPQHFGDGTRLSIL.

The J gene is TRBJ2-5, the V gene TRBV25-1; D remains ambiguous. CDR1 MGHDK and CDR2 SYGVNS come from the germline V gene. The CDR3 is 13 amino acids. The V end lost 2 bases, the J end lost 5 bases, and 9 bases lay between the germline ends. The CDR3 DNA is TGTGCCAGCAGTGAACCCGTGGGGGAGACCCAGTACTTC. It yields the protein CASSEPVGETQYF.

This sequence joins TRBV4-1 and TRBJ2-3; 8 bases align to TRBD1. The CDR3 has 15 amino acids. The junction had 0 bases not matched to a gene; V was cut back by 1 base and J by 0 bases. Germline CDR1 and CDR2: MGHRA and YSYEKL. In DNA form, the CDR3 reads TGCGCCAGCAGCCAAGGGGACAGGAGCACAGATACGCAGTATTTT. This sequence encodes CASSQGDRSTDTQYF.

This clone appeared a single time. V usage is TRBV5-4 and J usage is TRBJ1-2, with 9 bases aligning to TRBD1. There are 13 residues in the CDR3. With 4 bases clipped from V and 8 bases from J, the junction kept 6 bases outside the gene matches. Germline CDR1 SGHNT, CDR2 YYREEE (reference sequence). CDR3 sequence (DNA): TGTGCCAGCAGCCTCGGGACAGGGCAGGGCTACACCTTC. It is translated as CASSLGTGQGYTF.

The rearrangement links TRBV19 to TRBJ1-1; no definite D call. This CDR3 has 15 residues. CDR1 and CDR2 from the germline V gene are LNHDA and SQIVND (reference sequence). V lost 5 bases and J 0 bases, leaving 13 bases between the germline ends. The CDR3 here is CASSALRPLNTEAFF. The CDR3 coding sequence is TGTGCCAGTAGTGCATTAAGACCCCTGAACACTGAAGCTTTCTTT.

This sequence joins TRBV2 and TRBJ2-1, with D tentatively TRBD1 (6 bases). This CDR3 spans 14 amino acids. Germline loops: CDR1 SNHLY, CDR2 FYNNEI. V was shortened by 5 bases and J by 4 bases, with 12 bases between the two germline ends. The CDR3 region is CASSQGPTYNEQFF. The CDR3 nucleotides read TGTGCCAGCAGTCAGGGGCCGACTTACAATGAGCAGTTCTTC. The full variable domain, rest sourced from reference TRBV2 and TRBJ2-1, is EPEVTQTPSHQVTQMGQEVILRCVPISNHLYFYWYRQILGQKVEFLVSFYNNEISEKSEIFDDQFSVERPDGSNFTLKIRSTKLEDSAMYFCASSQGPTYNEQFFGPGTRLTVL.

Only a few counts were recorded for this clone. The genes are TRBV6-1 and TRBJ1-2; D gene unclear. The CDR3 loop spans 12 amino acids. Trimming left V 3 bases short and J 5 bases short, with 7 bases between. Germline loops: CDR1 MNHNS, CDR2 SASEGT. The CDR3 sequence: CASSDLRYGYTF. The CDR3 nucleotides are TGTGCCAGCAGTGACCTTCGTTATGGCTACACCTTC.

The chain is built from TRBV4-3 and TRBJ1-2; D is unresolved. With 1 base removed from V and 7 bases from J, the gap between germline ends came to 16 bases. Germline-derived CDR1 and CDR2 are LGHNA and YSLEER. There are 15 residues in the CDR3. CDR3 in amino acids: CASSQGNEWASGYTF. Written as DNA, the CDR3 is TGCGCCAGCAGCCAAGGGAACGAGTGGGCGAGTGGCTACACCTTC.

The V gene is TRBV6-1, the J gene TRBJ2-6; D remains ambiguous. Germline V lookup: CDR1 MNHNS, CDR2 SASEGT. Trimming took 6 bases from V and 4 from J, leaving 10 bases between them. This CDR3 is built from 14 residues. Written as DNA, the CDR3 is TGTGCCAGCAGAGAGGCAGCGGGGGCCAACGTCCTGACTTTC. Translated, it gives CASREAAGANVLTF.